The 10 T cell receptor beta chains below come from one sample, sequenced in a study of OX40 agonist ivuxolimab in advanced cancers. The assay was immunoSEQ multiplex PCR, and TCRdb's table has in-frame clones only and misses some. The table lists 75,000 to 95,000 clones, less than 90% of them singletons. The specimen was CD4+ or CD8+ T cells sorted from blood, collected in a trial of the OX40 agonist ivuxolimab. The receptors stem from an adult with an advanced solid tumor such as melanoma, head and neck, liver or kidney cancer.

This rearrangement joins TRBV14 to TRBJ2-7; possibly TRBD2 for D (6 bases). The CDR3 length is 13 residues. Germline V gene data show CDR1 as SGHDN and CDR2 as FVKESK. Trimming stripped 1 base from V and 6 bases from J, with 10 bases between. The chain's CDR3 is CASSQVRGSEQYF. The CDR3 DNA sequence: TGTGCCAGCAGCCAAGTACGGGGGAGCGAGCAGTACTTC. The full variable domain, completed using reference TRBV14 and TRBJ2-7, is EAGVTQFPSHSVIEKGQTVTLRCDPISGHDNLYWYRRVMGKEIKFLLHFVKESKQDESGMPNNRFLAERTGGTYSTLKVQPAELEDSGVYFCASSQVRGSEQYFGPGTRLTVT.

This clone was recorded only once. This CDR3 reads CASSYPTGTQETQYF. CDR3 coding DNA: TGTGCCAGCAGTTACCCCACAGGGACTCAAGAGACCCAGTACTTC. The chain carries TRBV6-5 and TRBJ2-5; D may be TRBD1 or TRBD2 (6 bases each). Germline CDR1 is MNHEY and CDR2 is SVGAGI. Trimming shortened V by 2 bases and J by 2 bases, and 12 bases separated the two germline ends. The CDR3 sequence is 15 residues long.

This clone was detected only once. The rearrangement links TRBV21-1 to TRBJ2-7; the DNA was not used to check the table's D call, TRBD1. TRBV21-1 is annotated as a pseudogene. The CDR3 contains 12 residues. CDR3 amino acids: CAMDRGLYEQYF. CDR3 DNA sequence: TGTGCCATGGACAGGGGGCTTTACGAGCAGTACTTC.

This clone was seen more than once but under ten times. The chain uses TRBV5-1 and TRBJ2-1; D is possibly TRBD2 (6 bases). This CDR3 spans 16 amino acids. Trimming cost V 2 bases and J 0 bases, with 12 bases left between them. Germline assignment: CDR1 SGHRS and CDR2 YFSETQ. This CDR3 reads CASSFNGGYSYNEQFF. The CDR3 coding sequence is TGCGCCAGCAGCTTCAATGGGGGGTACTCCTACAATGAGCAGTTCTTC. The full variable domain, rest sourced from reference TRBV5-1 and TRBJ2-1, is KAGVTQTPRYLIKTRGQQVTLSCSPISGHRSVSWYQQTPGQGLQFLFEYFSETQRNKGNFPGRFSGRQFSNSRSEMNVSTLELGDSALYLCASSFNGGYSYNEQFFGPGTRLTVL.

The chain links TRBV5-5 to TRBJ1-4; D ambiguous. Trimming cost V 0 bases and J 8 bases, with 11 bases left between them. Germline V gives CDR1 SGHKS, CDR2 YYEKEE (reference sequence). The CDR3 has 14 residues. CDR3 amino acids: CASSLADGQEKLFF. The CDR3 nucleotides are TGTGCCAGCAGCTTGGCCGATGGCCAGGAAAAACTGTTTTTT.

The chain joins TRBV30 to TRBJ1-1, with D possibly TRBD1 on 5 matching bases. The CDR3 is made up of 13 amino acids. V was shortened by 5 bases and J by 2 bases, with 12 bases between the two germline ends. Germline CDR1 GTSNPN, CDR2 SVGIG (reference sequence). The CDR3 loop reads CAWGRQLNTEAFF. CDR3 bases: TGTGCCTGGGGACGACAGCTAAACACTGAAGCTTTCTTT.

V usage is TRBV15 and J usage is TRBJ2-1; 9 bases line up with TRBD2. Germline V gene lookup returns CDR1 LNHNV and CDR2 YYDKDF (reference sequence). This CDR3 is built from 17 residues. With 3 bases clipped from V and 6 bases from J, the junction kept 12 bases outside the gene matches. CDR3 in DNA: TGTGCCACCAGCAGCGCCCGGAGACTAGCGGCGAGCAATGAGCAGTTCTTC. It translates to CATSSARRLAASNEQFF.

The chain employs TRBV19 and TRBJ1-5, with D maybe TRBD1 (5 bases). Germline-derived CDR1 and CDR2 are LNHDA and SQIVND (reference sequence). CDR3 length: 15 amino acids. Trimming removed 2 bases at V and 5 bases at J, with 13 bases between. CDR3 amino acids: CASSIRGGGYQPQHF. The CDR3 nucleotides are TGTGCCAGTAGTATAAGGGGTGGGGGTTATCAGCCCCAGCATTTT.

This chain joins TRBV5-1 and TRBJ1-1; D not resolved. The germline V gene encodes CDR1 SGHRS and CDR2 YFSETQ. Trimming stripped 1 base from V and 1 base from J, with 11 bases between. This CDR3 has 15 amino acids. The CDR3 DNA follows: TGCGCCAGCAGCTTGAATAGTGGGAGGAACACTGAAGCTTTCTTT. This codes for CASSLNSGRNTEAFF.

The rearrangement uses TRBV27 and TRBJ2-5; 8 bases agree with TRBD1. Germline-derived CDR1 and CDR2 are MNHEY and SMNVEV (reference sequence). The CDR3 totals 17 residues. The trim removed 3 bases at V and 5 bases at J, leaving 14 bases unmatched. The chain's CDR3 is CASSFFGGQGISETQYF. CDR3 DNA sequence: TGTGCCAGCAGTTTTTTCGGAGGACAGGGTATCTCGGAGACCCAGTACTTC.